A single sample gave rise to the 21 T cell receptor beta chains below, sequenced in a study of T cells after yellow fever vaccination (dated 2019 in TCRdb). Libraries were made using 5' RACE. Sequencing was performed on an Illumina NovaSeq 6000. Using fastp at Q25 and MiXCR, TCRdb reprocessed the public reads and kept productive beta chains. Each entry merges the rows of one CDR3 protein and shows their most common DNA and genes. The sample contains around 300,000 distinct CDR3 sequences, 3.5% to 4.5% of them found a single time. The ten most abundant clones make up roughly a fifth of the sample. Explained via the paper, the treatment or condition label denotes: live attenuated yellow fever vaccine strain. This material consisted of PBMCs, taken 15 days after the yellow fever booster vaccination. These receptors all stem from a man between 18 and 35 years old who received the YFV17D yellow fever vaccine.

This clonotype was detected many times. V gene TRBV5-6 combines with J gene TRBJ2-7; maybe TRBD1 (6 bases). CDR1 SGHDT and CDR2 YYEEEE come from the germline V gene. V was cut by 5 bases and J by 3 bases, with 9 bases left in between. The CDR3 has 12 amino acids. The CDR3 spells CASSTRGYEQYV. The CDR3 nucleotides read TGTGCCAGCAGTACCAGGGGCTACGAGCAGTACGTC.

The table lists this clonotype with many counts. The rearrangement uses TRBV20-1 and TRBJ1-3; D might be TRBD1 (5 bases). V lost 4 bases, J lost 10 bases, and 14 bases lay in between. This CDR3 region has 12 residues. Germline V gene data show CDR1 as DFQATT and CDR2 as SNEGSKA (reference sequence). CDR3: CSATFSGATIYF. CDR3 nucleotide sequence: TGCAGTGCTACCTTCTCCGGGGCGACCATATATTTT.

The chain is built from TRBV29-1 and TRBJ2-1; no clear D gene. The CDR3 contains 12 residues. CDR1 is SQVTM and CDR2 is ANQGSEA in the germline V gene. Trimming shortened V by 5 bases and J by 4 bases, and 9 bases separated the two germline ends. For the CDR3, the DNA is TGCAGCGTTACTCCCGCGTACAATGAGCAGTTCTTC. Translating it yields CSVTPAYNEQFF.

The chain links TRBV5-4 to TRBJ2-3; D unclear. Germline CDR1 SGHNT, CDR2 YYREEE (reference sequence). The CDR3 length is 13 residues. The V end was cut by 2 bases, the J end by 2 bases, with 6 bases between. The CDR3 sequence: CASSFTPTDTQYF. CDR3 nucleotides: TGTGCCAGCAGCTTCACGCCCACAGATACGCAGTATTTT.

CDR3 coding DNA: TGTGCCAGCAGCCCGGGGACAGGGGCCGGCAAAAACATTCAGTACTTC. It is translated as CASSPGTGAGKNIQYF. The rearrangement links TRBV5-4 to TRBJ2-4; 10 positions agree with TRBD1. Losses at the gene ends were 4 bases for V and 3 bases for J; bases not matched to a gene: 7. The CDR3 extends over 16 amino acids. Germline CDR1 and CDR2: SGHNT and YYREEE (reference sequence). Full variable domain (outside the CDR3, taken from reference TRBV5-4 and TRBJ2-4): ETGVTQSPTHLIKTRGQQVTLRCSSQSGHNTVSWYQQALGQGPQFIFQYYREEENGRGNFPPRFSGLQFPNYSSELNVNALELDDSALYLCASSPGTGAGKNIQYFGAGTRLSVL.

J is TRBJ2-3 and V is TRBV5-1, with a weak D call TRBD1 (5 bases). V shed 3 bases and J shed 2 bases, with 16 bases lying between them. Germline CDR1 and CDR2: SGHRS and YFSETQ. The CDR3 has 16 amino acids. This CDR3 is CASSSQGRAPTDTQYF. The CDR3, as DNA: TGCGCCAGCAGCTCCCAGGGAAGGGCTCCCACAGATACGCAGTATTTT.

This clonotype appeared many times. This chain joins TRBV7-6 and TRBJ2-3; TRBD2 is a possible D gene (6 bases). Trimming removed 5 bases from V and 2 bases from J, with 17 bases in between. Germline V lookup: CDR1 SGHVS, CDR2 FNYEAQ. The CDR3 runs to 16 residues. The CDR3 sequence is CASSGGTGHYTDTQYF. The DNA for the CDR3 is TGTGCCAGCAGCGGGGGGACCGGGCATTACACAGATACGCAGTATTTT.

The table lists this clonotype with many counts. The chain combines TRBV29-1 with TRBJ1-1; TRBD1 matches 8 bases. This CDR3 comprises 14 residues. V dropped 4 bases and J dropped 6; count of bases not matched to a gene: 10. Germline V gene lookup returns CDR1 SQVTM and CDR2 ANQGSEA. The CDR3 is CSVVGQGAKAEAFF. The CDR3 nucleotides read TGCAGCGTTGTTGGGCAGGGGGCGAAGGCTGAAGCTTTCTTT. The full variable domain, its missing parts supplied by reference TRBV29-1 and TRBJ1-1, is SAVISQKPSRDICQRGTSLTIQCQVDSQVTMMFWYRQQPGQSLTLIATANQGSEATYESGFVIDKFPISRPNLTFSTLTVSNMSPEDSSIYLCSVVGQGAKAEAFFGQGTRLTVV.

There are many counts of this clonotype. CDR3 in DNA: TGTGCCAGCAGCTCTAGCGGGGGACCAGATACGCAGTATTTT. It encodes CASSSSGGPDTQYF. The V and J genes are TRBV6-5 and TRBJ2-3; 10 nucleotides align to TRBD2. Looked up from germline, CDR1 is MNHEY and CDR2 is SVGAGI. This CDR3 region has 14 residues. Germline trimming cut 6 bases from V and 4 bases from J; bases unmatched to any gene: 4.

A few counts support this clonotype. The genes are TRBV18 and TRBJ1-6; D is unresolved. Germline loops: CDR1 KGHSH, CDR2 LQKENI. The CDR3 consists of 15 residues. V was cut by 2 bases and J by 0 bases, with 5 bases left in between. CDR3 nucleotides: TGTGCCAGCTCACCAGCGAGCTCCTATAATTCACCCCTCCACTTT. This encodes CASSPASSYNSPLHF.

There are many counts of this clonotype. This chain links TRBV7-2 with TRBJ2-7; maybe TRBD2 (5 bases). The CDR3 spans 14 residues. Per germline, CDR1 SGHTA and CDR2 FQGNSA. The ends were cut back, 8 bases at V and 0 bases at J, with 14 bases in the middle. This chain's CDR3 is CASGRDGISYEQYV. The DNA of the CDR3 is TGTGCCAGCGGGCGAGACGGGATCTCCTACGAGCAGTACGTC.

This clonotype was detected a few times. The rearrangement uses TRBV4-3 and TRBJ1-1, with unresolved D. From germline, CDR1 is LGHNA and CDR2 YSLEER. This CDR3 has 15 residues. The germline V and J ends were trimmed by 0 bases and 3 bases, with 11 bases remaining between them. The chain's CDR3 is CASSQEVHLYTEAFF. DNA of the CDR3: TGCGCCAGCAGCCAAGAAGTGCATCTCTACACTGAAGCTTTCTTT.

This clonotype was detected many times. This chain joins TRBV10-3 and TRBJ2-2, with TRBD1 as a possible D gene (6 bases). This CDR3 is built from 13 residues. From germline, CDR1 is ENHRY and CDR2 SYGVKD. V gave up 11 bases and J gave up 3 bases, with 13 bases separating them. CDR3 DNA sequence: TGTGCCGGACGACAGGATTACACCGGGGAGCTGTTTTTT. Protein: CAGRQDYTGELFF.

At least ten counts were recorded for this clonotype. The chain links TRBV7-2 to TRBJ2-7; D not certain. There are 13 residues in the CDR3. Trimming shortened V by 2 bases and J by 0 bases, and 5 bases separated the two germline ends. In germline, CDR1 is SGHTA, CDR2 FQGNSA. The chain's CDR3 is CASSLPGSYEQYV. The DNA of the CDR3 is TGTGCCAGCAGCTTACCGGGCTCCTACGAGCAGTACGTC.

This clonotype was detected a few times. The V gene is TRBV19, the J gene TRBJ1-5; D is perhaps TRBD1 (6 bases). The CDR3 runs 13 residues. The germline V and J ends were trimmed by 3 bases and 5 bases, with 8 bases remaining between them. Germline CDR1 LNHDA, CDR2 SQIVND (reference sequence). CDR3 loop: CASSITGYQPQHF. In DNA, the CDR3 is TGTGCCAGTAGTATCACAGGGTATCAGCCCCAGCATTTT.

Worth noting for this clonotype: A much larger clone is a single base away; this may be a read error. This chain connects TRBV10-3 to TRBJ2-7, with D uncertain. The germline V gene has CDR1 ENHRY and CDR2 SYGVKD. CDR3 length: 14 amino acids. Trimming removed 6 bases from V and 6 bases from J, with 18 bases in between. CDR3 protein: CAISQTPATSEQYF. The CDR3 nucleotides read TGTGCCATCAGCCAGACACCGGCTACCTCCGAGCAGTACTTC.

The rearrangement joins TRBV11-2 to TRBJ1-5, with D possibly matching TRBD1 (5 bases). CDR3 length: 17 amino acids. Germline CDR1 SGHAT, CDR2 FQNNGV. V lost 5 bases and J 2 bases, leaving 19 bases between the germline ends. The CDR3 loop reads CASSVTAGTWGNQPQHF. The CDR3 DNA reads as TGTGCCAGCAGCGTAACGGCCGGGACGTGGGGCAATCAGCCCCAGCATTTT.

This clonotype was observed a few times. This chain uses TRBV18 with TRBJ2-7; D perhaps matches TRBD1 (5 bases). The germline V gene encodes CDR1 KGHSH and CDR2 LQKENI. The ends were cut back, 5 bases at V and 3 bases at J, with 8 bases in the middle. The CDR3 length is 12 residues. For the CDR3, the DNA is TGTGCCAGCTCAACAGGAGTCTACGAGCAGTACGTC. Translated: CASSTGVYEQYV.

In DNA, the CDR3 is TGTGCCAGCAGCTCCGGGACTAAGTTCACAGATACGCAGTATTTT. Translated: CASSSGTKFTDTQYF. V and J are TRBV7-9 and TRBJ2-3; 7 bases map to TRBD2. CDR1 and CDR2 (germline): SEHNR, FQNEAQ (reference sequence). V was clipped by 4 bases and J by 2 bases; unmatched bases: 6. The CDR3 extends over 15 amino acids.

This chain connects TRBV5-1 to TRBJ1-6; D perhaps matches TRBD1 (5 bases). Between the trimmed V and J ends, which lost 0 bases and 7 bases, there was a span of 11 bases. This CDR3 is built from 15 residues. The germline V gene has CDR1 SGHRS and CDR2 YFSETQ. The CDR3 loop is CASSLVTVGNSPLHF. The CDR3 coding sequence is TGCGCCAGCAGCTTGGTGACAGTCGGAAATTCACCCCTCCACTTT.

The rearrangement links TRBV4-1 to TRBJ1-1, with 7 bases aligning to TRBD1. Germline CDR1 reads MGHRA; CDR2 reads YSYEKL. Trimming cost V 1 base and J 3 bases; bases outside gene matches: 5. The CDR3 runs 15 residues. The CDR3 here is CASSQGQGFDTEAFF. In DNA, the CDR3 is TGCGCCAGCAGCCAAGGACAGGGATTTGACACTGAAGCTTTCTTT.